The 9 T cell receptor beta chains in this list originate from one sample, sequenced in a study of regulatory T cells in long-lasting Graves disease. Indicated time point: newly diagnosed GD, antithyroid drugs for less than 3 months. After RNA was extracted from PBMCs, the TCR library was made from it. CDR3-region Arm-PCR and iRepertoire HTBI primers produced the TCR beta libraries. TCRdb re-analysed the multiplex PCR reads in MiXCR, keeping a single row per CDR3 protein. Of roughly 510,000 distinct CDR3 sequences detected, 15% to 20% appear once; the ten largest clones hold more than 10%. The same sample was also used in a study of T cells in Graves' hyperthyroidism and ophthalmopathy.

The specimen was peripheral blood mononuclear cells (PBMCs), collected at new diagnosis, from a patient treated with antithyroid drugs. These TCRs come from a man between 18 and 35 years old with Graves disease.

This clonotype was seen a handful of times. The chain links TRBV7-6 to TRBJ2-5; D is unresolved. The V gene lost 1 base and the J gene lost 2 bases, with 11 bases spanning the gap. This CDR3 has 15 residues. Germline V gene data show CDR1 as SGHVS and CDR2 as FNYEAQ. CDR3 bases: TGTGCCAGCAGCTTAGAAGGGTCCGGACAAGAGACCCAGTACTTC. Its protein product is CASSLEGSGQETQYF.

The chain links TRBV7-9 to TRBJ2-7; 11 bases fit TRBD2. Looked up from germline, CDR1 is SEHNR and CDR2 is FQNEAQ (reference sequence). V dropped 5 bases and J dropped 2; count of bases not matched to a gene: 11. The CDR3 totals 17 residues. The CDR3 sequence: CASSQEVGTSGTYEQYF. The DNA of the CDR3 is TGTGCCAGCAGCCAAGAAGTCGGGACTAGCGGTACCTACGAGCAGTACTTC.

As for this clonotype: A much larger clone is a single base away; this may be a read error. The J gene is TRBJ2-5, the V gene TRBV24-1, with a weak D call TRBD1 (6 bases). Germline CDR1 KGHDR, CDR2 SFDVKD. V was clipped by 3 bases and J by 7 bases, with 17 bases between them. The CDR3 sequence is 15 residues long. DNA for the CDR3: TGTGCCACCAGTGATACCGACAGGAGCCACAGGACCCAGTACTTC. As protein: CATSDTDRSHRTQYF.

At least ten counts were recorded for this clonotype. The chain joins TRBV20-1 to TRBJ2-3, with D hard to call. CDR1 DFQATT and CDR2 SNEGSKA come from the germline V gene (reference sequence). The V and J ends lost 3 bases and 5 bases respectively, with 15 bases between them. The CDR3 extends over 14 amino acids. The CDR3 loop reads CSASGALLGDTQYF. The CDR3 nucleotides read TGCAGTGCTAGTGGCGCCCTCCTCGGAGATACGCAGTATTTT.

This clonotype was counted between two and nine times. The chain couples TRBV6-2 or TRBV6-3 to TRBJ2-3; possible D gene TRBD2, 5 bases. The CDR3 contains 20 residues. Between the trimmed V and J ends, which lost 3 bases and 2 bases, there was a span of 27 bases. In germline, CDR1 is MNHEY, CDR2 SVGEGT. The CDR3 reads CASSYPGLQLRRAPTDTQYF. The CDR3 bases are TGTGCCAGCAGTTATCCCGGCCTCCAGCTCCGGCGGGCCCCCACAGATACGCAGTATTTT.

This clonotype was counted between two and nine times. The V gene is TRBV5-6, the J gene TRBJ2-1, with D possibly TRBD2 on 6 matching bases. CDR3 length equals 15 residues. The germline V and J ends were trimmed by 2 bases and 7 bases, with 16 bases remaining between them. Germline loops: CDR1 SGHDT, CDR2 YYEEEE. The CDR3 nucleotides are TGTGCCAGCAGCTTAGCGGGTTTAGGTAGGAATGAGCAGTTCTTC. It encodes CASSLAGLGRNEQFF.

This clonotype was observed many times. The rearrangement joins TRBV30 to TRBJ2-7; a possible D gene is TRBD1 (5 bases). Germline V gene sequence: CDR1 GTSNPN, CDR2 SVGIG (reference sequence). The CDR3 is 14 residues long. V shed 3 bases and J shed 4 bases, with 16 bases lying between them. CDR3 DNA: TGTGCCTGGAGGAATCAGGGTACCGTATACGAGCAGTACTTC. Amino acid sequence: CAWRNQGTVYEQYF.

V gene TRBV9 combines with J gene TRBJ2-7; no clear D gene. This CDR3 contains 13 residues. V lost 2 bases and J lost 0, with 6 bases in between. Germline V gives CDR1 SGDLS, CDR2 YYNGEE. Here the CDR3 reads CASSVGISYEQYF. CDR3 nucleotides: TGTGCCAGCAGCGTCGGCATCTCCTACGAGCAGTACTTC.

Written as DNA, the CDR3 is TGTGCCAGCAGCCTGAAGGGCATCACAGATACGCAGTATTTT. Translating gives CASSLKGITDTQYF. The V call is TRBV5-8, the J call TRBJ2-3, with no clear D. V was shortened by 4 bases and J by 2 bases, with 11 bases between the two germline ends. Germline loops: CDR1 SGHTS, CDR2 YDEGEE. CDR3 length: 14 residues.